The source of this T cell receptor (beta chain) is a study of T cells in localized non-small cell lung cancer. Overall study findings and caveats: With higher T cell density in blood came longer overall survival. Of the top 100 tumor clones, median around 60 were in adjacent lung, some 30 among its top 100. Sequencing, confined to only one tumor region, leaves heterogeneity possible. Clonality of T cells reached its maximum in uninvolved adjacent lung, surpassing tumor.

A remark on this clone: The antigen is undetermined.

Trimming cost V 3 bases and J 5 bases, with 19 bases left between them. Germline V gene lookup returns CDR1 MDHEN and CDR2 SYDVKM. The CDR3 runs to 16 residues. Produced via immunoSEQ multiplex PCR; TCRdb's table is partial and in-frame only. The profile shows 25,000 to 40,000 clones, around 80% of them singletons. Sequencing was performed on peripheral blood, taken before any cancer treatment. This sequence joins TRBV28 and TRBJ2-5; no definite D call. The receptor comes from a male donor aged 60 or older with stage III squamous cell lung carcinoma. In DNA form, the CDR3 reads TGTGCCAGCAGTTTCGTGTCACAGCCTAACGGGGAGACCCAGTACTTC. This gives the protein CASSFVSQPNGETQYF.